The 18 T cell receptor beta chains given below trace back to one sample, sequenced in a study of cytomegalovirus exposure and HLA in healthy donors. Both 60 Vbeta primers and 13 Jbeta primers went into the PCR. Sequencing was performed with immunoSEQ multiplex PCR; in TCRdb, only in-frame clones are kept and a portion is missing. This table holds 200,000 or so clones, approximately 80% found once. The sample was PBMCs. These receptor sequences come from a boy between 2 and 10 years old in good health and CMV-seronegative.

The chain recombines TRBV7-2 with TRBJ2-1; 9 bases are shared with TRBD2. The V and J ends lost 5 bases and 8 bases, in that order; junction bases with no gene match: 16. Germline V gene data show CDR1 as SGHTA and CDR2 as FQGNSA. CDR3 size: 17 residues. As DNA, the CDR3 is TGTGCCAGCAGCCCCCGGGTAGCGGGGGCCTGGGGCTATGAGCAGTTCTTC. It codes for CASSPRVAGAWGYEQFF.

J is TRBJ2-7 and V is TRBV7-9; 9 bases match TRBD2. Looked up from germline, CDR1 is SEHNR and CDR2 is FQNEAQ (reference sequence). The CDR3 has 14 residues. V lost 6 bases to trimming and J lost 5 bases; unmatched junction nucleotides: 8. The chain's CDR3 is CASRDAGGQNEQYF. The CDR3 bases are TGTGCCAGCAGGGACGCGGGGGGGCAGAACGAGCAGTACTTC. The whole variable domain, remainder taken from reference TRBV7-9 and TRBJ2-7, is DTGVSQNPRHKITKRGQNVTFRCDPISEHNRLYWYRQTLGQGPEFLTYFQNEAQLEKSRLLSDRFSAERPKGSFSTLEIQRTEQGDSAMYLCASRDAGGQNEQYFGPGTRLTVT.

The chain has TRBV5-4 and TRBJ2-5; weak D call: TRBD2 (6 bases). The CDR3 loop spans 14 amino acids. CDR1 is SGHNT and CDR2 is YYREEE in the germline V gene (reference sequence). Trimming removed 1 base at V and 3 bases at J, with 10 bases between. CDR3 bases: TGTGCCAGCAGCTTGAGGGGCGGGGAAGAGACCCAGTACTTC. Amino acid sequence: CASSLRGGEETQYF.

The chain carries TRBV9 and TRBJ1-3; weak D call: TRBD1 (5 bases). From germline, CDR1 is SGDLS and CDR2 YYNGEE. The CDR3 covers 16 residues. The V gene lost 3 bases and the J gene lost 0 bases, with 13 bases spanning the gap. CDR3 in amino acids: CASSAGTRYSGNTIYF. CDR3 bases: TGTGCCAGCAGCGCGGGGACTCGCTACTCTGGAAACACCATATATTTT.

The chain employs TRBV19 and TRBJ1-1; possibly TRBD1 for D (5 bases). The CDR3 is made up of 15 amino acids. Trimming stripped 3 bases from V and 4 bases from J, with 15 bases between. In germline, CDR1 is LNHDA, CDR2 SQIVND (reference sequence). CDR3 sequence (DNA): TGTGCCAGTAGTATGGGGGGGGTTCGCACCACTGAAGCTTTCTTT. As protein: CASSMGGVRTTEAFF.

V usage is TRBV19 and J usage is TRBJ1-2; D possibly corresponds to TRBD1 (6 bases). This CDR3 region has 14 residues. The germline V gene encodes CDR1 LNHDA and CDR2 SQIVND (reference sequence). V shed 2 bases and J shed 4 bases, with 11 bases lying between them. CDR3 amino acids: CASSIIARGYGYTF. The DNA of the CDR3 is TGTGCCAGTAGTATAATCGCCAGGGGCTATGGCTACACCTTC.

The rearrangement joins TRBV21-1 to TRBJ1-1; TRBD1 was called by the table and not checked on the DNA. TRBV21-1 is a documented pseudogene. This CDR3 comprises 18 residues. DNA for the CDR3: TGTGCCAGCAGCGGCTCACAGGGGCGGCTTGTTTTGAACACTGAAGCTTTCTTT. It specifies CASSGSQGRLVLNTEAFF.

V usage is TRBV6-5 and J usage is TRBJ2-2; the match to TRBD1 covers 9 bases. Trimming took 10 bases from V and 5 from J; bases not matched to a gene: 11. The CDR3 length is 15 residues. Germline V CDR1 and CDR2: MNHEY, SVGAGI. CDR3 sequence: CATKLGTGKTGELFF. For the CDR3, the DNA is TGTGCCACCAAACTCGGGACAGGGAAAACCGGGGAGCTGTTTTTT.

Remarks on this clone: Other nucleotide sequences in the sample specify the same CDR3. This chain joins TRBV9 and TRBJ2-1, with TRBD2 matching 8 bases. With 2 bases clipped from V and 2 bases from J, the junction kept 3 bases outside the gene matches. This CDR3 has 15 residues. Germline CDR1 is SGDLS and CDR2 is YYNGEE. CDR3 DNA sequence: TGTGCCAGCAGCGTCGGTAGCGGGGCCTACAATGAGCAGTTCTTC. It translates to CASSVGSGAYNEQFF.

The chain has TRBV4-3 and TRBJ2-2; 10 bases are shared with TRBD2. V shed 2 bases, J shed 4 bases, and the junction held 10 bases outside the gene matches. CDR3 length equals 18 residues. Germline lookup yields CDR1 LGHNA and CDR2 YSLEER. The CDR3 DNA reads TGCGCCAGCAGCCAAAAAACCTTTCTAGCGGGGGCCACCGGGGAGCTGTTTTTT. Protein sequence: CASSQKTFLAGATGELFF.

V and J are TRBV13 and TRBJ2-5; a possible D gene is TRBD2 (5 bases). V shed 3 bases and J shed 3 bases, with 8 bases lying between them. The CDR3 extends over 13 amino acids. The germline V gene has CDR1 PRHDT and CDR2 FYEKMQ (reference sequence). The chain's CDR3 is CASSLRAEETQYF. In nucleotides, the CDR3 is TGTGCCAGCAGCTTGAGAGCGGAAGAGACCCAGTACTTC.

The chain is built from TRBV10-3 and TRBJ2-2; D unresolved. Deletions cut 4 bases from V and 3 bases from J, with 12 bases between. The CDR3 runs to 15 residues. CDR1 and CDR2 from the germline V gene are ENHRY and SYGVKD. CDR3 in amino acids: CAISGMGRDTGELFF. The CDR3 DNA is TGTGCCATCAGTGGGATGGGCCGCGACACCGGGGAGCTGTTTTTT.

The rearrangement links TRBV9 to TRBJ1-4; a possible D gene is TRBD1 (6 bases). This CDR3 contains 15 residues. Trimming took 4 bases from V and 7 from J, leaving 17 bases between them. Germline CDR1 SGDLS, CDR2 YYNGEE. CDR3 protein: CASSPAGGAGEKLFF. The DNA of the CDR3 is TGTGCCAGCAGCCCCGCTGGGGGCGCTGGTGAAAAACTGTTTTTT.

The CDR3 loop is CASTSRLAGGWTGELFF. For the CDR3, the DNA is TGTGCCAGTACCTCCCGACTAGCGGGGGGGTGGACCGGGGAGCTGTTTTTT. The genes are TRBV19 and TRBJ2-2; the match to TRBD2 covers 14 bases. The CDR3 spans 17 residues. Per the germline V gene, CDR1 is LNHDA and CDR2 is SQIVND (reference sequence). J lost 5 bases, V lost 7 bases, and 9 bases had no gene match.

The V and J genes are TRBV6-5 and TRBJ1-6; 7 bases fit TRBD1. J gave up 2 bases and V 6 bases, and 4 bases lay outside the gene matches. The CDR3 totals 15 residues. In germline, CDR1 is MNHEY, CDR2 SVGAGI. The CDR3 protein is CASSATGAYNSPLHF. In DNA, the CDR3 is TGTGCCAGCAGCGCTACAGGGGCCTATAATTCACCCCTCCACTTT.

The chain recombines TRBV9 with TRBJ2-5; D unclear. This CDR3 has 16 amino acids. The germline CDR1 and CDR2 sequences are SGDLS and YYNGEE. Between the trimmed V and J ends, which lost 1 base and 2 bases, there was a span of 15 bases. This CDR3 reads CASSVSGGLEQETQYF. The DNA for the CDR3 is TGTGCCAGCAGCGTAAGTGGCGGCCTCGAACAAGAGACCCAGTACTTC.

The rearrangement uses TRBV18 and TRBJ2-7; D possibly corresponds to TRBD1 (6 bases). Germline V gives CDR1 KGHSH, CDR2 LQKENI. The CDR3 spans 14 residues. V dropped 6 bases and J dropped 0 bases, with 12 bases sitting between them. The CDR3 DNA follows: TGTGCCAGCTCCCCGGCAGGGGACTCCTACGAGCAGTACTTC. The encoded protein is CASSPAGDSYEQYF.

This clone came up a few times. The genes are TRBV7-3 and TRBJ2-3; a weak D match, TRBD2 (5 bases). Trimming took off 5 bases at V and 8 bases at J, with 14 bases between the two ends. Germline V gives CDR1 SGHTA, CDR2 FQGTGA. The length of the CDR3 is 13 residues. The CDR3 region is CASSAGGQGTQYF. The CDR3 coding sequence is TGTGCCAGCAGCGCAGGAGGTCAAGGTACGCAGTATTTT.